The entry below gives a single TCR beta chain sequence along with its context. The antigen remains undetermined. This entry is derived from a study of shared clonotypes between healthy human individuals. The overall study: A donor's plate count was three for CD4 naive and three for CD4 memory; CD8 naive had two and CD8 memory one. Notes on the study in general: Though the depth was large, rarefaction showed that sorted-subset sequencing was incomplete.

Those who donated, Caucasian adults without exception, all lived in Nashville, Tennessee. The germline V and J ends were trimmed by 1 base and 2 bases, with 16 bases remaining between them. CDR3 size: 17 residues. The germline V gene encodes CDR1 SGHRS and CDR2 YFSETQ. Replicate PCRs run on sorted subsets employed 200 ng DNA, approximately 30,000 T cell genomes. Clones were read by immunoSEQ multiplex PCR, and TCRdb kept only the in-frame ones, dropping some. This sample carries around 1.6 million clones, approximately 98% of them seen once, and the ten largest clones take 0.45%. Sequencing used naive CD4+ T cells sorted from blood. Sample subset: CD45RA+ positively selected. The receptor was derived from a man aged 30-40 years in good health. The chain links TRBV5-1 to TRBJ1-5, with unresolved D. CDR3 nucleotides: TGCGCCAGCAGCTTGCGCCCCTCGGGGAACGGCAATCAGCCCCAGCATTTT. It specifies CASSLRPSGNGNQPQHF.